Presented here are 11 T cell receptor beta chains from one specimen sequenced in a study of Tregs in tolerant kidney transplant recipients (dated by TCRdb to the late 2010s). The method behind the library was the immunoSEQ multiplex PCR assay. Not all clones reach the TCRdb copy of this immuneACCESS table, which keeps in-frame sequences only. Checked studies attribute under half of the gap to unresolved V genes and leave the rest unexplained. The sample has 100,000 to 150,000 clones on record, around 91% of them singletons. Approximately 0.59% of the sample is in the top ten clones. Sequencing input: CD4+ T cells from blood. These receptor sequences come from a human donor in good health.

In its sample, this clone was seen a few times. As DNA, the CDR3 is TGTGCCAGCAGCTTAGATCAGAGCTCCTACAATGAGCAGTTCTTC. It codes for CASSLDQSSYNEQFF. The V call is TRBV7-9, the J call TRBJ2-1; D not certain. Germline CDR1 SEHNR, CDR2 FQNEAQ (reference sequence). The CDR3 extends over 15 amino acids. The V end lost 1 base, the J end lost 0 bases, and 7 bases lay between the germline ends.

This clone was seen only a few times. V gene TRBV18 combines with J gene TRBJ1-3; D perhaps matches TRBD1 (6 bases). Trimming pared 6 bases from V and 0 bases from J, leaving 18 bases between. The length of the CDR3 is 17 residues. Looked up from germline, CDR1 is KGHSH and CDR2 is LQKENI. The CDR3 region has the DNA TGTGCCAGCTCCCTTTCGGGGGCTAGAGGCTCTGGAAACACCATATATTTT. Translating gives CASSLSGARGSGNTIYF.

This clone was seen a single time. This chain links TRBV19 with TRBJ2-1, with D possibly matching TRBD2 (6 bases). The CDR3 length is 15 residues. The germline V and J ends were trimmed by 4 bases and 6 bases, with 16 bases remaining between them. Germline CDR1 and CDR2: LNHDA and SQIVND (reference sequence). CDR3 sequence reads: CASSSGSGFRNEQFF. The CDR3 bases are TGTGCCAGTAGTAGTGGCAGCGGGTTCCGCAATGAGCAGTTCTTC.

The chain carries TRBV2 and TRBJ2-7; D gene uncertain. Germline assignment: CDR1 SNHLY and CDR2 FYNNEI. The V and J ends lost 4 bases and 0 bases respectively, with 10 bases between them. The CDR3 is made up of 14 amino acids. CDR3 residues: CASSGADISYEQYF. In DNA, the CDR3 is TGTGCCAGCAGTGGGGCAGATATCTCCTACGAGCAGTACTTC.

The chain uses TRBV5-1 and TRBJ1-1; D gene unclear. This CDR3 is built from 14 residues. Germline assignment: CDR1 SGHRS and CDR2 YFSETQ. V shed 2 bases and J shed 1 base, with 9 bases lying between them. This CDR3 reads CASSFPGTNTEAFF. As DNA, the CDR3 is TGCGCCAGCAGCTTCCCAGGAACGAACACTGAAGCTTTCTTT.

The chain combines TRBV11-2 with TRBJ1-4; TRBD1 is a possible D gene (6 bases). The ends were cut back, 6 bases at V and 6 bases at J, with 17 bases in the middle. Germline lookup yields CDR1 SGHAT and CDR2 FQNNGV. The length of the CDR3 is 15 residues. The CDR3 DNA reads TGTGCCAGCAGACCTACTGGGGGCGCACATGAAAAACTGTTTTTT. Protein sequence: CASRPTGGAHEKLFF.

In its sample, this clone was seen a few times. The chain employs TRBV6-1 and TRBJ2-3, with TRBD2 matching 11 bases. V dropped 0 bases and J dropped 2; count of bases not matched to a gene: 1. The CDR3 contains 16 residues. CDR1 and CDR2 from the germline V gene are MNHNS and SASEGT. DNA of the CDR3: TGTGCCAGCAGTGAAGCTAGCGGGGGGGCCACAGATACGCAGTATTTT. Its protein product is CASSEASGGATDTQYF.

The chain carries TRBV15 and TRBJ2-7, with TRBD2 identical over 9 bases. Germline CDR1 LNHNV, CDR2 YYDKDF (reference sequence). CDR3 length: 14 residues. J was trimmed by 4 bases and V by 6 bases; bases with no gene match: 7. The CDR3 bases are TGTGCCACCAGTGCGGGGGGGACAATGTACGAGCAGTACTTC. Translating it yields CATSAGGTMYEQYF. The full variable domain, completed using reference TRBV15 and TRBJ2-7, is DAMVIQNPRYQVTQFGKPVTLSCSQTLNHNVMYWYQQKSSQAPKLLFHYYDKDFNNEADTPDNFQSRRPNTSFCFLDIRSPGLGDTAMYLCATSAGGTMYEQYFGPGTRLTVT.

The V and J genes are TRBV5-8 and TRBJ1-3; unclear D gene. Trimming took 3 bases from V and 0 from J, leaving 10 bases between them. This CDR3 has 15 residues. Germline CDR1 is SGHTS and CDR2 is YDEGEE. The CDR3 reads CASSSLVISGNTIYF. In DNA, the CDR3 is TGTGCCAGCAGCTCCTTGGTTATCTCTGGAAACACCATATATTTT. The full variable domain, its missing parts supplied by reference TRBV5-8 and TRBJ1-3, is EAGVTQSPTHLIKTRGQQATLRCSPISGHTSVYWYQQALGLGLQFLLWYDEGEERNRGNFPPRFSGRQFPNYSSELNVNALELEDSALYLCASSSLVISGNTIYFGEGSWLTVV.

The chain combines TRBV6-5 with TRBJ2-3; D might be TRBD2 (6 bases). V lost 2 bases, J lost 2 bases, and 8 bases lay in between. CDR1 and CDR2 from the germline V gene are MNHEY and SVGAGI. The CDR3 length is 14 residues. The CDR3 is CASSYQLATDTQYF. The CDR3, as DNA: TGTGCCAGCAGTTACCAACTAGCCACAGATACGCAGTATTTT.

The rearrangement links TRBV23-1 to TRBJ2-1, with D unresolved. TRBV23-1 is an open reading frame, and its role is uncertain. This CDR3 has 16 amino acids. V was pared by 0 bases and J by 3 bases, with 12 bases between. The CDR3 spells CASSQSRLVDYNEQFF. The CDR3 DNA sequence: TGCGCCAGCAGTCAATCTCGGCTAGTGGACTACAATGAGCAGTTCTTC.